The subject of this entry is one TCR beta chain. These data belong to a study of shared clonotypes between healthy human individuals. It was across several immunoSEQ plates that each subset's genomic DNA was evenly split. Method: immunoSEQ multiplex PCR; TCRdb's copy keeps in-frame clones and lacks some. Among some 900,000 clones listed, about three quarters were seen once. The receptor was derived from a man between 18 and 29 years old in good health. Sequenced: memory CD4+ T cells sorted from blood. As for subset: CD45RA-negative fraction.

This CDR3 is CSVRDRENIQYF. The CDR3 DNA reads as TGCAGCGTCCGGGACAGGGAAAACATTCAGTACTTC. The J gene is TRBJ2-4, the V gene TRBV29-1; the match to TRBD1 covers 9 bases. V was clipped by 6 bases and J by 5 bases; unmatched bases: 2. The V gene's germline CDR1 is SQVTM and CDR2 ANQGSEA. This CDR3 has 12 amino acids. Full variable domain (outside the CDR3, taken from reference TRBV29-1 and TRBJ2-4): SAVISQKPSRDICQRGTSLTIQCQVDSQVTMMFWYRQQPGQSLTLIATANQGSEATYESGFVIDKFPISRPNLTFSTLTVSNMSPEDSSIYLCSVRDRENIQYFGAGTRLSVL.